This TCR beta chain originates from a study of CD8 T cells in ankylosing spondylitis. Study-level results: Certain motif variants had earlier been reported in reactive arthritis synovial fluid and blood. Matched synovial fluid from ankylosing spondylitis patients was reported to be enriched for disease-linked clones. About 8 highly homologous variants formed a TCR beta motif that appeared characteristic of ankylosing spondylitis blood.

Germline CDR1 and CDR2: SEHNR and FQNEAQ (reference sequence). The V gene lost 4 bases and the J gene lost 3 bases, with 16 bases spanning the gap. The CDR3 spans 15 residues. Quantitative 5'-RACE was performed with molecular barcodes, and it yielded the TCR beta libraries. TCRdb used MiXCR to reprocess the 5' RACE reads, holding one entry per CDR3 protein. The repertoire holds over 130,000 distinct CDR3 sequences, with around 42% as singletons. Of note for this clonotype: Its antigen is unknown.

The sequenced sample was synovial fluid, either unsorted or a sorted T cell fraction (not recorded which). The source of this sequence is a male donor with ankylosing spondylitis. The chain links TRBV7-9 to TRBJ2-7; D not resolved. CDR3 amino acids: CASSWQAASVYEQYF. For the CDR3, the DNA is TGTGCCAGCAGCTGGCAGGCGGCAAGCGTCTACGAGCAGTACTTC.